A single sample is the source of the 25 T cell receptor beta chains below, sequenced in a study of T cell changes during pregnancy in multiple sclerosis. Some clones are missing from TCRdb's copy, which holds only in-frame ones; the method was immunoSEQ multiplex PCR. Altogether around 61,000 clones are present, just under 90% being singletons, with the ten largest covering about 5%. Material: peripheral blood from another person, used as feeder cells. All receptors come from a human donor whose cells served as feeder cells for cultures in a pregnancy study.

This rearrangement joins TRBV9 to TRBJ1-1, with D tentatively TRBD1 (5 bases). V dropped 3 bases and J dropped 9 bases, with 21 bases sitting between them. Germline CDR1 SGDLS, CDR2 YYNGEE. The CDR3 runs to 15 residues. The CDR3 DNA reads as TGTGCCAGCAGCGCAGCGACCAGGGATGGGGGGAAAGCTTTCTTT. Its translation is CASSAATRDGGKAFF.

The chain employs TRBV18 and TRBJ1-2; 9 bases map to TRBD1. This CDR3 comprises 14 residues. Germline CDR1 and CDR2: KGHSH and LQKENI. The trim removed 3 bases at V and 6 bases at J, leaving 5 bases unmatched. CDR3 sequence reads: CASSPRTGANGYTF. DNA of the CDR3: TGTGCCAGCTCACCTCGGACAGGGGCGAATGGCTACACCTTC.

The CDR3 protein is CASSDYRGTEAFF. For the CDR3, the DNA is TGTGCCAGCAGCGACTACAGAGGGACTGAAGCTTTCTTT. This chain links TRBV5-4 with TRBJ1-1; D is undetermined. Looked up from germline, CDR1 is SGHNT and CDR2 is YYREEE (reference sequence). V lost 4 bases, J lost 5 bases, and 12 bases lay in between. The CDR3 runs to 13 residues.

The CDR3 nucleotides are TGTGCCAGCAGCCTCCGGACTGGGGCCAACGTCCTGACTTTC. Translating it yields CASSLRTGANVLTF. The rearrangement uses TRBV7-9 and TRBJ2-6, with unresolved D. The CDR3 has 14 amino acids. Trimming pared 5 bases from V and 2 bases from J, leaving 7 bases between. Looked up from germline, CDR1 is SEHNR and CDR2 is FQNEAQ (reference sequence).

This rearrangement joins TRBV5-3 to TRBJ1-6; possible D gene TRBD1, 5 bases. Being an ORF, TRBV5-3 has a function that is uncertain. This CDR3 is 14 amino acids long. Between the trimmed V and J ends, which lost 4 bases and 13 bases, there was a span of 18 bases. As DNA, the CDR3 is TGTGCCAGAAGCCCCCCTCCCAGGGTCTCCCCCCTCCACTTT. Translation: CARSPPPRVSPLHF.

CDR3 residues: CASSSLSGRGNEQFF. Written as DNA, the CDR3 is TGTGCCAGCAGCTCTCTCAGCGGGCGTGGGAATGAGCAGTTCTTC. This chain connects TRBV11-2 to TRBJ2-1, with D possibly TRBD2 on 6 matching bases. Deletions cut 4 bases from V and 7 bases from J, with 17 bases between. Germline CDR1 reads SGHAT; CDR2 reads FQNNGV. This CDR3 spans 15 amino acids.

The V and J genes are TRBV15 and TRBJ1-4; D is unresolved. Germline values: CDR1 LNHNV, CDR2 YYDKDF (reference sequence). This CDR3 spans 15 amino acids. The V and J ends lost 6 bases and 5 bases respectively, with 16 bases between them. Here the CDR3 DNA reads TGTGCCACCAGGGGAGCGAGGCTAGGAAATGAAAAACTGTTTTTT. It yields the protein CATRGARLGNEKLFF. Variable domain in full (rest from reference TRBV15 and TRBJ1-4): DAMVIQNPRYQVTQFGKPVTLSCSQTLNHNVMYWYQQKSSQAPKLLFHYYDKDFNNEADTPDNFQSRRPNTSFCFLDIRSPGLGDTAMYLCATRGARLGNEKLFFGSGTQLSVL.

This clone was observed a single time. The rearrangement uses TRBV19 and TRBJ1-5; maybe TRBD1 (5 bases). Germline CDR1 reads LNHDA; CDR2 reads SQIVND (reference sequence). The CDR3 consists of 13 residues. The V and J ends lost 5 bases and 6 bases respectively, with 11 bases between them. The CDR3 is CASSGGGGQPQHF. The CDR3 nucleotides read TGTGCCAGTAGTGGGGGGGGAGGTCAGCCCCAGCATTTT.

As to this clone: Other nucleotide sequences in the sample specify the same CDR3. The J gene is TRBJ2-6, the V gene TRBV6-1; tentatively, D is TRBD2 (5 bases). Trimming left V 1 base short and J 4 bases short, with 8 bases between. This CDR3 has 15 amino acids. In germline, CDR1 is MNHNS, CDR2 SASEGT. In DNA, the CDR3 is TGTGCCAGCAGTGAAGGAGGGTCAGGGGCCAACGTCCTGACTTTC. Translation: CASSEGGSGANVLTF.

Only one count was recorded for this clone. The chain links TRBV7-6 to TRBJ1-5, with no clear D. Trimming pared 1 base from V and 7 bases from J, leaving 11 bases between. In germline, CDR1 is SGHVS, CDR2 FNYEAQ. This CDR3 has 14 amino acids. As DNA, the CDR3 is TGTGCCAGCAGCTTAGGCGGGAATGGGCAGCCCCAGCATTTT. Its translation is CASSLGGNGQPQHF.

The J gene is TRBJ2-5, the V gene TRBV5-4, with D possibly being TRBD2 (5 bases). The J call may be incorrect, as the DNA end agrees better with TRBJ2-7. The CDR3 totals 14 residues. Germline V gene data show CDR1 as SGHNT and CDR2 as YYREEE (reference sequence). Here the CDR3 reads CASSPLGGSDEQYF. In nucleotides, the CDR3 is TGTGCCAGCAGCCCCTTGGGTGGGAGCGACGAGCAGTACTTC.

V gene TRBV5-1 combines with J gene TRBJ1-2; weak D call: TRBD1 (5 bases). Trimming pared 5 bases from V and 8 bases from J, leaving 19 bases between. The CDR3 covers 14 residues. Looked up from germline, CDR1 is SGHRS and CDR2 is YFSETQ. In nucleotides, the CDR3 is TGCGCCAGCAGTCATGGGACGTCTTGGAGGGGCTACACCTTC. It translates to CASSHGTSWRGYTF.

The rearrangement joins TRBV19 to TRBJ2-4; TRBD1 might be the D (6 bases). Trimming pared 3 bases from V and 7 bases from J, leaving 13 bases between. CDR3 length: 14 residues. Per the germline V gene, CDR1 is LNHDA and CDR2 is SQIVND (reference sequence). CDR3 amino acids: CASSMRTVANIQYF. CDR3 bases: TGTGCCAGTAGTATGCGGACAGTAGCCAACATTCAGTACTTC.

The chain combines TRBV7-2 with TRBJ2-2, with 7 positions matching TRBD2. V shed 2 bases and J 3 bases; nucleotides not matched to a gene: 3. Germline V lookup: CDR1 SGHTA, CDR2 FQGNSA. The CDR3 length is 15 residues. CDR3 region: CASSLRTSYTGELFF. The CDR3, as DNA: TGTGCCAGCAGCTTACGGACTAGTTACACCGGGGAGCTGTTTTTT.

V gene TRBV27 combines with J gene TRBJ2-7; no reliable D call. Germline CDR1 and CDR2: MNHEY and SMNVEV (reference sequence). V was cut by 3 bases and J by 3 bases, with 9 bases left in between. This CDR3 contains 13 residues. CDR3 protein: CASSFRINYEQYF. DNA of the CDR3: TGTGCCAGCAGTTTTAGGATAAACTACGAGCAGTACTTC.

This clone was observed once. The chain employs TRBV2 and TRBJ2-7; D might be TRBD2 (7 bases). The germline V gene has CDR1 SNHLY and CDR2 FYNNEI. V lost 11 bases and J 2 bases, leaving 19 bases between the germline ends. The CDR3 loop spans 14 amino acids. The CDR3 DNA follows: TGTGCCCTACAGCAGGGGAGGGGGGCCTACGAGCAGTACTTC. As protein: CALQQGRGAYEQYF.

This chain joins TRBV4-2 and TRBJ2-3; a weak D match, TRBD1 (5 bases). The CDR3 is 16 amino acids. CDR1 LGHNA and CDR2 YNFKEQ come from the germline V gene. The V end was cut by 0 bases, the J end by 4 bases, with 14 bases between. DNA of the CDR3: TGTGCCAGCAGCCAAGAAAAAGCGCAGGGTCCAGATACGCAGTATTTT. Amino acids: CASSQEKAQGPDTQYF.

The chain has TRBV2 and TRBJ1-5; a weak D match, TRBD1 (5 bases). Between the trimmed V and J ends, which lost 6 bases and 3 bases, there was a span of 12 bases. The CDR3 length is 14 residues. Looked up from germline, CDR1 is SNHLY and CDR2 is FYNNEI. CDR3 nucleotide sequence: TGTGCCAGCAGGGGACCTTCCCCCAATCAGCCCCAGCATTTT. This encodes CASRGPSPNQPQHF.

The rearrangement links TRBV5-4 to TRBJ2-5; D possibly matches TRBD1 or TRBD2 (6 bases each). This CDR3 contains 13 residues. In germline, CDR1 is SGHNT, CDR2 YYREEE (reference sequence). V was trimmed by 4 bases and J by 7 bases, leaving 14 bases between them. The chain's CDR3 is CASSADRGATQYF. CDR3 DNA sequence: TGTGCCAGCAGCGCCGATAGGGGGGCGACCCAGTACTTC.

DNA of the CDR3: TGCGCCAGCAGCTTGGACAGGGGGAACTATGGCTACACCTTC. It translates to CASSLDRGNYGYTF. The chain is built from TRBV5-1 and TRBJ1-2; 8 bases line up with TRBD1. This CDR3 contains 14 residues. Trimming removed 0 bases from V and 2 bases from J; junction bases left unmatched: 0. Germline V lookup: CDR1 SGHRS, CDR2 YFSETQ. Based on the CDR3 plus reference TRBV5-1 and TRBJ1-2, the full variable domain is KAGVTQTPRYLIKTRGQQVTLSCSPISGHRSVSWYQQTPGQGLQFLFEYFSETQRNKGNFPGRFSGRQFSNSRSEMNVSTLELGDSALYLCASSLDRGNYGYTFGSGTRLTVV.

The chain employs TRBV4-1 and TRBJ1-5, with D unresolved. The CDR3 sequence is 15 residues long. V was cut by 5 bases and J by 0 bases, with 11 bases left in between. Germline V CDR1 and CDR2: MGHRA, YSYEKL. This CDR3 reads CASSWTLDSNQPQHF. The CDR3 DNA is TGCGCCAGCAGCTGGACGCTGGATAGCAATCAGCCCCAGCATTTT.

This clone was counted a single time. The J gene is TRBJ2-1, the V gene TRBV4-3; 11 bases align to TRBD2. This CDR3 has 16 amino acids. Germline V gene data show CDR1 as LGHNA and CDR2 as YSLEER. The V segment lost 3 bases and the J segment 4 bases; nucleotides outside the gene matches: 5. The CDR3 coding sequence is TGCGCCAGCAGCCACCCGGGACTAGCGGAGTACAATGAGCAGTTCTTC. It specifies CASSHPGLAEYNEQFF.

The chain is built from TRBV30 and TRBJ1-2, with D possibly being TRBD1 (6 bases). Germline-derived CDR1 and CDR2 are GTSNPN and SVGIG (reference sequence). V lost 2 bases to trimming and J lost 8 bases, with 12 bases between them. There are 12 residues in the CDR3. The DNA for the CDR3 is TGTGCCTGGAGTTATATCGGGGGCGGCTACACCTTC. It specifies CAWSYIGGGYTF.

The chain uses TRBV18 and TRBJ2-2; D may correspond to TRBD1 or TRBD2 (5 bases each). The CDR3 consists of 16 residues. The germline gives CDR1 KGHSH, CDR2 LQKENI. The V end lost 3 bases, the J end lost 2 bases, and 13 bases lay between the germline ends. The CDR3 sequence: CASSPLGTDNTGELFF. The CDR3 DNA reads TGTGCCAGCTCACCCCTCGGGACGGACAACACCGGGGAGCTGTTTTTT.

The genes are TRBV7-2 and TRBJ1-2; no clear D gene. V lost 5 bases and J lost 0, with 7 bases in between. Germline assignment: CDR1 SGHTA and CDR2 FQGNSA. The CDR3 has 13 amino acids. The CDR3 sequence is CASSPRSNYGYTF. The CDR3 region has the DNA TGTGCCAGCAGCCCACGGTCTAACTATGGCTACACCTTC.